The rows below give T cell receptor beta chains drawn from one sample of a study of regulatory T cells in long-lasting Graves disease. One entry per CDR3 protein results from TCRdb running MiXCR on the multiplex PCR reads. The table has 420,000 or so distinct CDR3 sequences, around 20% seen once. The source was peripheral blood mononuclear cells (PBMCs), collected when the disease was refractory, from a patient treated with antithyroid drugs. The receptor source for this set is a female donor with Graves disease. CDR3s include the opening cysteine and the closing phenylalanine or tryptophan. A D gene is named only where the DNA matches it firmly. Some rows have no size entry. The others give once, few or many, or a class for an expanded clone.

d_gene	v_gene	len	j_gene	abundance	CDR3nt	CDR3aa
TRBD2	TRBV20-1	16	TRBJ2-4	few	TGCAGTGCTAGGAGGCGGGAGGCGAAAGCCAAAAACATTCAGTACTTC	CSARRREAKAKNIQYF
NA	TRBV5-1	14	TRBJ2-2	NA	TGCGCCAGCAGCACGGACTCGAACACCGGGGAGCTGTTTTTT	CASSTDSNTGELFF
NA	TRBV5-1	17	TRBJ1-5	NA	TGCGCCAGCAGCCGAACGGGGGGTCACCCCCACAATCAGCCCCAGCATTTT	CASSRTGGHPHNQPQHF
TRBD1	TRBV5-1	15	TRBJ2-7	NA	TGCGCCAGCAGCCCGGGACAGGCCATAGACTACGAGCAGTACTTC	CASSPGQAIDYEQYF
TRBD2	TRBV7-8	17	TRBJ2-2	few	TGTGCCAGCAGCCCAAATCTAGCGGGAGTTGCCACCGGGGAGCTGTTTTTT	CASSPNLAGVATGELFF
NA	TRBV5-1	14	TRBJ1-1	few	TGCGCCAGCAGCTTGGATCCCAGGAACACTGAAGCTTTCTTT	CASSLDPRNTEAFF
NA	TRBV6-5	16	TRBJ2-7	few	TGTGCCAGCAGTTTTTCCGTCAGAAGCCCCCTCACCGAGCAGTACTTC	CASSFSVRSPLTEQYF
NA	TRBV20-1	13	TRBJ2-7	many	TGCAGTGCAGGTCAAGCAGGCGTCTACGAGCAGTACTTC	CSAGQAGVYEQYF
TRBD1	TRBV28	15	TRBJ2-7	few	TGTGCCAGCAGTCCGGGACAGGGTCTCTCCTACGAGCAGTACTTC	CASSPGQGLSYEQYF
NA	TRBV6-2/TRBV6-3	11	TRBJ1-2	few	TGTGCCAGCAGTTACGACAGCGTCTACACCTTC	CASSYDSVYTF
NA	TRBV6-5	15	TRBJ1-4	many	TGTGCCAGCAGTTACGTGAACGGATTTAGGGAAAAACTGTTTTTT	CASSYVNGFREKLFF
TRBD1	TRBV27	15	TRBJ2-7	few	TGTGCCAGCACCAGATTGGGGGAAGGGGGCAGCGAGCAGTACTTC	CASTRLGEGGSEQYF
TRBD1	TRBV6-2/TRBV6-3	15	TRBJ1-5	few	TGTGCCAGCAGTGTATCCGGGACAGGGGCTCAGCCCCAGCATTTT	CASSVSGTGAQPQHF
TRBD1	TRBV29-1	12	TRBJ1-1	few	TGCAGCGTTGAAGGGACAGGGGGTCAGGCTTTCTTT	CSVEGTGGQAFF
NA	TRBV6-1	15	TRBJ1-2	many	TGTGCCAGCAGTGAACCGACAGAAAGACCCTATGGCTACACCTTC	CASSEPTERPYGYTF
TRBD1	TRBV29-1	12	TRBJ1-2	many	TGCAGCGACGTGACAGGGGGCTATGGCTACACCTTC	CSDVTGGYGYTF
TRBD2	TRBV12-3/TRBV12-4	17	TRBJ2-5	many	TGTGCCAGCAGTTTAGGGATTAGCGGGAGGGCCGAAGAGACCCAGTACTTC	CASSLGISGRAEETQYF
TRBD2	TRBV19	16	TRBJ2-1	NA	TGTGCCAGTAGTAACTCCCGGACTAGCGGGAGGGATGAGCAGTTCTTC	CASSNSRTSGRDEQFF
NA	TRBV10-3	14	TRBJ2-7	few	TGTGCCATCAGTGAGGACAGCGGGTCCTACGAGCAGTACTTC	CAISEDSGSYEQYF
TRBD1	TRBV5-1	16	TRBJ1-1	NA	TGCGCCAGCAGCTTGGGGTTCAGACAGGGTGACTCGGAAGCTTTCTTT	CASSLGFRQGDSEAFF
TRBD1	TRBV12-3/TRBV12-4	16	TRBJ1-1	many	TGTGCCAGCAGTTTATGGGACAGGGCGCGATATACTGAAGCTTTCTTT	CASSLWDRARYTEAFF
NA	TRBV5-1	13	TRBJ2-7	NA	TGCGCCAGCAGCGGTGACGTCTCCTACGAGCAGTACTTC	CASSGDVSYEQYF
NA	TRBV7-2	16	TRBJ2-7	NA	TGTGCCAGCAGCAGGGGGACTTCGACTAACGCCTACGAGCAGTACTTC	CASSRGTSTNAYEQYF
NA	TRBV7-9	15	TRBJ2-7	many	TGTGCCAGCAGCTTGATGGCTGGCGACTCCTACGAGCAGTACTTC	CASSLMAGDSYEQYF
NA	TRBV4-3	14	TRBJ1-2	NA	TGCGCCAGCAGCCAGGCCGAGGGGGATTATGGCTACACCTTC	CASSQAEGDYGYTF
NA	TRBV5-1	14	TRBJ2-5	many	TGCGCCAGCAGTCCAGGGGGGGTGGAGGAGACCCAGTACTTC	CASSPGGVEETQYF
NA	TRBV11-2	16	TRBJ2-2	NA	TGTGCCAGCAGCTTAGGACAGGTCAACTTGCCAGGGGAGCTGTTTTTT	CASSLGQVNLPGELFF
TRBD2	TRBV7-2	15	TRBJ2-7	NA	TGTGCCAGCAGCATAACTAGCGATTACTCCTACGAGCAGTACTTC	CASSITSDYSYEQYF
NA	TRBV19	15	TRBJ1-1	NA	TGTGCCAGTAGTACTGCAGGGGTTTCGGCCACTGAAGCTTTCTTT	CASSTAGVSATEAFF
TRBD1	TRBV7-2	13	TRBJ2-7	many	TGTGCCAGCAGCGCACAGGGGGCCTACGAGCAGTACTTC	CASSAQGAYEQYF
TRBD1	TRBV7-2	13	TRBJ1-1	NA	TGTGCCAGCAAGACAGGGGTCAACACTGAAGCTTTCTTT	CASKTGVNTEAFF